The 4 T cell receptor beta chains given below trace back to one sample, sequenced in a study of T cell responses to AZD1222 COVID-19 vaccine. Clones were sequenced by immunoSEQ multiplex PCR, and TCRdb holds only the in-frame ones, with some missing. The data hold 120,000 to 150,000 clones, with around 93% observed a single time. The sequenced sample was peripheral blood, obtained 28 days after the second AZD1222 dose. All receptors come from an adult who received the AZD1222 COVID-19 vaccine.

V is TRBV30 and J is TRBJ2-3, with 7 bases lining up with TRBD2. In germline, CDR1 is GTSNPN, CDR2 SVGIG (reference sequence). This CDR3 region has 15 residues. V was pared by 1 base and J by 4 bases, with 8 bases of the junction left unmatched. The CDR3 DNA sequence: TGTGCCTGGAGTGAAGGAGCGGGGTTTCCAGATACGCAGTATTTT. This gives the protein CAWSEGAGFPDTQYF.

Comments on this clone: The same CDR3 is also encoded by other DNA sequences in this sample. The genes are TRBV11-2 and TRBJ1-1; D might be TRBD1 (5 bases). CDR1 and CDR2 from the germline V gene are SGHAT and FQNNGV. V lost 1 base, J lost 5 bases, and 8 bases lay in between. The CDR3 is made up of 13 amino acids. CDR3 residues: CASSLVGGTEAFF. The CDR3 coding sequence is TGTGCCAGCAGCTTAGTTGGGGGAACTGAAGCTTTCTTT.

About this clone: The same CDR3 is also encoded by other DNA sequences in this sample. The chain uses TRBV14 and TRBJ2-7; D not resolved. Trimming removed 3 bases from V and 1 base from J, with 1 base in between. The CDR3 length is 11 residues. Germline values: CDR1 SGHDN, CDR2 FVKESK. CDR3 loop: CASSQSYEQYF. The CDR3, as DNA: TGTGCCAGCAGCCAGTCCTACGAGCAGTACTTC.

The V gene is TRBV7-6, the J gene TRBJ2-7; 8 bases are a match to TRBD2. CDR1 is SGHVS and CDR2 is FNYEAQ in the germline V gene. The CDR3 covers 17 residues. Losses at the gene ends were 0 bases for V and 2 bases for J; bases not matched to a gene: 9. As DNA, the CDR3 is TGTGCCAGCAGCTTAGCGCTAGCGGGCACTCTCCCCTACGAGCAGTACTTC. Encoded protein: CASSLALAGTLPYEQYF.